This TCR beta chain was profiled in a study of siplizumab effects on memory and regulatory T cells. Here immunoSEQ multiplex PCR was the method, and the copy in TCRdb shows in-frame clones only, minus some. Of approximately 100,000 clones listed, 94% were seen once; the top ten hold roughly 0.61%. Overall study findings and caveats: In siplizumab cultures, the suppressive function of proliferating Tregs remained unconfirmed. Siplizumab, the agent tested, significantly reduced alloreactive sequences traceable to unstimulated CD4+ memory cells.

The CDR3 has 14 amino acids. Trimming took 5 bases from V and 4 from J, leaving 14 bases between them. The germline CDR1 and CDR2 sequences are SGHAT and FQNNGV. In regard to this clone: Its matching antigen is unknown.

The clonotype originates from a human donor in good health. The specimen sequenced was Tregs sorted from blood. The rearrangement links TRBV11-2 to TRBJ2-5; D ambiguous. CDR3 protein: CASSRVRWGETQYF. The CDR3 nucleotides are TGTGCCAGCAGCAGAGTGCGATGGGGAGAGACCCAGTACTTC.